Each of the 32 T cell receptor beta chains below was sequenced from the same sample in a study of T cell responses to AZD1222 COVID-19 vaccine. TCRdb's copy holds only in-frame clones and misses some; the assay was immunoSEQ multiplex PCR. The table shows roughly 100,000 clones, with more than 75% occurring only once. This sample comprised peripheral blood, obtained on day 0 of AZD1222 vaccination. These receptors came from an adult in good health.

The rearrangement links TRBV2 to TRBJ1-2; 10 positions match TRBD1. This CDR3 has 13 amino acids. The V gene's germline CDR1 is SNHLY and CDR2 FYNNEI. The V and J ends lost 5 bases and 4 bases, in that order; junction bases with no gene match: 1. The CDR3 reads CASSRQGAYGYTF. In nucleotides, the CDR3 is TGTGCCAGCAGTCGACAGGGGGCCTATGGCTACACCTTC.

The chain joins TRBV25-1 to TRBJ1-1; the D is unclear. Germline V gene data show CDR1 as MGHDK and CDR2 as SYGVNS. The CDR3 has 13 amino acids. The germline V and J ends were trimmed by 2 bases and 0 bases, with 4 bases remaining between them. Written as DNA, the CDR3 is TGTGCCAGCAGTGAACCGATGAACACTGAAGCTTTCTTT. Translated: CASSEPMNTEAFF.

The rearrangement links TRBV19 to TRBJ2-1; D is undetermined. The germline V gene encodes CDR1 LNHDA and CDR2 SQIVND (reference sequence). The CDR3 length is 11 residues. V lost 3 bases, J lost 5 bases, and 2 bases lay in between. CDR3 coding DNA: TGTGCCAGTAGTATTAACAATGAGCAGTTCTTC. As protein: CASSINNEQFF.

The J gene is TRBJ1-1, the V gene TRBV18; D is unresolved. The germline gives CDR1 KGHSH, CDR2 LQKENI. The CDR3 length is 13 residues. V was clipped by 8 bases and J by 0 bases, with 10 bases between them. Written as DNA, the CDR3 is TGTGCCAGCATACAGAGCATGAACACTGAAGCTTTCTTT. It codes for CASIQSMNTEAFF.

The rearrangement links TRBV6-1 to TRBJ2-1, with TRBD2 identical over 7 bases. Germline CDR1 and CDR2: MNHNS and SASEGT. This CDR3 is 15 amino acids long. The junction had 8 bases not matched to a gene; V was cut back by 3 bases and J by 6 bases. The CDR3, as DNA: TGTGCCAGCAGTGATTGGGGGGGTCTGGGCAATGAGCAGTTCTTC. It yields the protein CASSDWGGLGNEQFF.

This chain uses TRBV5-1 with TRBJ2-3; 8 bases are shared with TRBD2. This CDR3 contains 16 residues. The J segment lost 0 bases and the V segment lost 3 bases, leaving 6 bases of the junction unmatched. Germline CDR1 SGHRS, CDR2 YFSETQ. CDR3 nucleotides: TGCGCCAGCAGCTCAATAGGACTAGCTAGCACAGATACGCAGTATTTT. It yields the protein CASSSIGLASTDTQYF.

This clone has just a few counts. This chain uses TRBV4-1 with TRBJ2-3; perhaps TRBD1 as D (5 bases). The length of the CDR3 is 16 residues. The germline V and J ends were trimmed by 1 base and 2 bases, with 13 bases remaining between them. Germline V lookup: CDR1 MGHRA, CDR2 YSYEKL. The CDR3: CASSQVDMGFTDTQYF. The CDR3, as DNA: TGCGCCAGCAGCCAAGTGGACATGGGATTCACAGATACGCAGTATTTT.

V usage is TRBV7-2 and J usage is TRBJ1-6; possibly TRBD1 for D (5 bases). The CDR3 spans 13 residues. Trimming stripped 1 base from V and 13 bases from J, with 11 bases between. CDR1 and CDR2 from the germline V gene are SGHTA and FQGNSA. CDR3 sequence reads: CASSLGWGSPLHF. The DNA for the CDR3 is TGTGCCAGCAGCTTAGGGTGGGGCTCGCCCCTCCACTTT.

The chain is built from TRBV4-3 and TRBJ1-2; TRBD1 is a possible D gene (5 bases). In germline, CDR1 is LGHNA, CDR2 YSLEER. Trimming cost V 0 bases and J 8 bases, with 10 bases left between them. The CDR3 has 13 residues. The CDR3 is CASSQDSGRGYTF. CDR3 coding DNA: TGCGCCAGCAGCCAAGACTCAGGGCGGGGCTACACCTTC.

The J gene is TRBJ1-3, the V gene TRBV6-2 or TRBV6-3; TRBD1 might be the D (5 bases). Trimming stripped 0 bases from V and 0 bases from J, with 9 bases between. This CDR3 region has 16 residues. Germline-derived CDR1 and CDR2 are MNHEY and SVGEGT. CDR3 bases: TGTGCCAGCAGTTACTCATGGGGCTACTCTGGAAACACCATATATTTT. Translated, it gives CASSYSWGYSGNTIYF.

Only one count was recorded for this clone. The rearrangement links TRBV11-3 to TRBJ1-1; possible D gene TRBD1, 5 bases. The CDR3 is made up of 13 amino acids. Germline CDR1 SGHNT, CDR2 YENEEA. Trimming took off 1 base at V and 7 bases at J, with 10 bases between the two ends. CDR3 loop: CASSLGRAHEAFF. The CDR3 DNA is TGTGCCAGCAGCTTAGGCAGGGCCCATGAAGCTTTCTTT. Using reference TRBV11-3 and TRBJ1-1 for the parts outside the CDR3, the full variable domain is EAGVVQSPRYKIIEKKQPVAFWCNPISGHNTLYWYLQNLGQGPELLIRYENEEAVDDSQLPKDRFSAERLKGVDSTLKIQPAELGDSAVYLCASSLGRAHEAFFGQGTRLTVV.

The chain recombines TRBV5-4 with TRBJ1-1; the D gene is possibly TRBD1 (5 bases). Trimming left V 4 bases short and J 4 bases short, with 14 bases between. CDR3 length: 14 residues. In germline, CDR1 is SGHNT, CDR2 YYREEE (reference sequence). DNA for the CDR3: TGTGCCAGCAGCCCCAACATGAGGGGCACTGAAGCTTTCTTT. Protein product: CASSPNMRGTEAFF.

The J gene is TRBJ2-7, the V gene TRBV6-5; D may match TRBD1 or TRBD2 (5 bases each). The CDR3 covers 14 residues. Germline CDR1 is MNHEY and CDR2 is SVGAGI. V was cut by 7 bases and J by 2 bases, with 15 bases left in between. CDR3 in amino acids: CASTDGTGPYEQYF. CDR3 coding DNA: TGTGCCAGCACCGACGGTACGGGGCCCTACGAGCAGTACTTC.

The chain is built from TRBV6-6 and TRBJ1-6; possible D gene TRBD1, 5 bases. Trimming removed 7 bases at V and 7 bases at J, with 20 bases between. This CDR3 has 16 residues. The V gene's germline CDR1 is MNHNY and CDR2 SVGAGI (reference sequence). The CDR3 region is CASTLSGGYSNSPLHF. The CDR3 nucleotides are TGTGCCAGCACCCTAAGCGGGGGGTACTCAAATTCACCCCTCCACTTT.

The V call is TRBV2, the J call TRBJ2-1; 11 nucleotides agree with TRBD1. The ends lost 10 bases at V and 8 bases at J; junction bases unmatched: 10. Germline loops: CDR1 SNHLY, CDR2 FYNNEI. The CDR3 runs to 14 residues. CDR3 protein: CAKTRTGGADEQFF. The CDR3 DNA follows: TGTGCCAAAACCCGGACAGGGGGCGCCGATGAGCAGTTCTTC.

V and J are TRBV7-9 and TRBJ2-5; 9 bases map to TRBD2. The CDR3 has 18 amino acids. V shed 2 bases, J shed 1 base, and the junction held 11 bases outside the gene matches. Germline lookup yields CDR1 SEHNR and CDR2 FQNEAQ (reference sequence). The CDR3 spells CASSLLGKSGGTQETQYF. For the CDR3, the DNA is TGTGCCAGCAGCTTATTGGGGAAAAGCGGGGGGACCCAAGAGACCCAGTACTTC.

J is TRBJ1-4 and V is TRBV27; 9 bases fit TRBD1. With 6 bases clipped from V and 7 bases from J, the junction kept 9 bases outside the gene matches. The germline V gene has CDR1 MNHEY and CDR2 SMNVEV (reference sequence). The CDR3 is 15 amino acids. CDR3 protein: CASRDLGTGIEKLFF. As DNA, the CDR3 is TGTGCCAGCAGGGATCTCGGGACAGGGATTGAAAAACTGTTTTTT.

V gene TRBV10-3 combines with J gene TRBJ2-7; D is undetermined. Trimming removed 3 bases from V and 1 base from J, with 19 bases in between. Germline values: CDR1 ENHRY, CDR2 SYGVKD. The CDR3 totals 17 residues. CDR3: CAISDILTDDKSYEQYF. The CDR3 DNA reads TGTGCCATCAGTGATATTCTTACAGACGACAAATCCTACGAGCAGTACTTC.

This clone was counted only a few times. The chain is built from TRBV30 and TRBJ1-1; a weak D match, TRBD1 (6 bases). Germline V gene data show CDR1 as GTSNPN and CDR2 as SVGIG (reference sequence). This CDR3 spans 12 amino acids. This CDR3 is CAWGTLNTEAFF. CDR3 DNA: TGTGCGTGGGGGACACTGAACACTGAAGCTTTCTTT.

This rearrangement joins TRBV6-2 or TRBV6-3 to TRBJ2-5; 8 positions match TRBD1. Germline V gene data show CDR1 as MNHEY and CDR2 as SVGEGT. CDR3 length: 14 amino acids. With V trimmed by 5 bases and J by 7 bases, 9 bases remained unmatched. The CDR3 here is CASSNIGQGRTQYF. CDR3 in DNA: TGTGCCAGCAGTAATATCGGACAGGGCAGGACCCAGTACTTC.

The rearrangement links TRBV7-2 to TRBJ1-3; 11 bases line up with TRBD1. CDR1 is SGHTA, CDR2 FQGNSA, per germline. This CDR3 comprises 15 residues. V lost 5 bases, J lost 5 bases, and 5 bases stayed unmatched. CDR3 sequence (DNA): TGTGCCAGCAGCCGGACAGGGGGCAGTAGAAACACCATATATTTT. Its translation is CASSRTGGSRNTIYF.

For the CDR3, the DNA is TGTGCCAGCAGAAACTTACTAGGGGGCTACACCTTC. The encoded protein is CASRNLLGGYTF. This sequence joins TRBV14 and TRBJ1-2; D remains unclear. The CDR3 sequence is 12 residues long. Germline assignment: CDR1 SGHDN and CDR2 FVKESK. V shed 6 bases and J shed 8 bases, with 13 bases lying between them.

The V gene is TRBV5-1, the J gene TRBJ1-3; D not certain. The CDR3 runs 16 residues. Deletions cut 1 base from V and 0 bases from J, with 11 bases between. Germline CDR1 reads SGHRS; CDR2 reads YFSETQ. The CDR3 nucleotides read TGCGCCAGCAGCTTGTCCTCCCCGTCCTCTGGAAACACCATATATTTT. Translated: CASSLSSPSSGNTIYF.

V gene TRBV2 combines with J gene TRBJ1-5; D is unclear. This CDR3 region has 14 residues. From germline, CDR1 is SNHLY and CDR2 FYNNEI. Trimming stripped 1 base from V and 7 bases from J, with 11 bases between. As DNA, the CDR3 is TGTGCCAGCAGTGAAGTCCGGGGTATGCAGCCCCAGCATTTT. This gives the protein CASSEVRGMQPQHF.

The gene calls are TRBV7-9 and TRBJ2-5; D not certain. Per the germline V gene, CDR1 is SEHNR and CDR2 is FQNEAQ (reference sequence). Trimming cost V 5 bases and J 1 base, with 20 bases left between them. This CDR3 has 17 amino acids. The chain's CDR3 is CASSANPTLAAQETQYF. CDR3 coding DNA: TGTGCCAGCAGCGCCAATCCAACATTAGCAGCCCAAGAGACCCAGTACTTC.

This chain uses TRBV18 with TRBJ2-1; D is perhaps TRBD1 (5 bases). The CDR3 is 15 residues long. Germline CDR1 and CDR2: KGHSH and LQKENI. The V end was cut by 4 bases, the J end by 0 bases, with 10 bases between. The CDR3 loop is CASSQSTDSYNEQFF. CDR3 coding DNA: TGTGCCAGCTCACAGTCGACAGACTCCTACAATGAGCAGTTCTTC.

The chain recombines TRBV19 with TRBJ1-4; perhaps TRBD1 as D (5 bases). Looked up from germline, CDR1 is LNHDA and CDR2 is SQIVND (reference sequence). The CDR3 length is 14 residues. V was shortened by 6 bases and J by 6 bases, with 14 bases between the two germline ends. CDR3 in amino acids: CASRKGRDHEKLFF. The CDR3 nucleotides read TGTGCCAGTAGAAAAGGCAGGGATCATGAAAAACTGTTTTTT. Full variable domain (remainder filled in from reference TRBV19 and TRBJ1-4): DGGITQSPKYLFRKEGQNVTLSCEQNLNHDAMYWYRQDPGQGLRLIYYSQIVNDFQKGDIAEGYSVSREKKESFPLTVTSAQKNPTAFYLCASRKGRDHEKLFFGSGTQLSVL.

V is TRBV25-1 and J is TRBJ2-4; 10 positions match TRBD2. V shed 4 bases, J shed 1 base, and the junction held 10 bases outside the gene matches. The CDR3 loop spans 18 amino acids. Germline assignment: CDR1 MGHDK and CDR2 SYGVNS. The CDR3 loop is CASSVLVTSGMAKNIQYF. The CDR3 DNA sequence: TGTGCCAGCAGTGTGCTGGTCACTAGCGGGATGGCCAAAAACATTCAGTACTTC.

This chain uses TRBV7-3 with TRBJ2-5, with TRBD2 as a possible D gene (6 bases). This CDR3 has 13 amino acids. V lost 1 base and J 5 bases, leaving 8 bases between the germline ends. CDR1 is SGHTA and CDR2 is FQGTGA in the germline V gene. CDR3 sequence reads: CASSLNGGETQYF. DNA for the CDR3: TGTGCCAGCAGCTTAAACGGGGGTGAGACCCAGTACTTC.

This clone has only one observation. The chain carries TRBV27 and TRBJ1-1, with a possible D match to TRBD1 (5 bases). V was cut by 7 bases and J by 4 bases, with 13 bases left in between. Germline lookup yields CDR1 MNHEY and CDR2 SMNVEV (reference sequence). This CDR3 is built from 13 residues. The CDR3 region has the DNA TGTGCCAGCAAGTGGCGGGGGAGCACTGAAGCTTTCTTT. It translates to CASKWRGSTEAFF.

The rearrangement uses TRBV6-1 and TRBJ1-5; D call uncertain. CDR3 size: 15 residues. V lost 0 bases and J lost 2, with 8 bases in between. The germline V gene encodes CDR1 MNHNS and CDR2 SASEGT. The CDR3 DNA reads as TGTGCCAGCAGTGAAGCGGACGGGGGCAATCAGCCCCAGCATTTT. Protein sequence: CASSEADGGNQPQHF.

The V and J genes are TRBV5-1 and TRBJ2-3; 8 nucleotides line up with TRBD2. Per the germline V gene, CDR1 is SGHRS and CDR2 is YFSETQ. V gave up 8 bases and J gave up 4 bases; unmatched junction bases: 15. This CDR3 region has 16 residues. The DNA of the CDR3 is TGCGCCAGTCCTAGGGGCGGGGGGAGTATCCCAGATACGCAGTATTTT. Encoded protein: CASPRGGGSIPDTQYF.